This T cell receptor (beta chain) stems from a study of blood T cell repertoires in COVID-19. Study at large: Acute and convalescent COVID-19 samples came from the United States, Italy and Spain. PBMCs, B-cell-depleted T cells, or T cells provided the cDNA or gDNA that made up the material.

In the authors' workflow: Estimates of nucleated cell counts were drawn from the amplification of reference gene primers. Sequencing used immunoSEQ multiplex PCR; TCRdb keeps in-frame clones, though not all of them. V and J calls and clone size are copied from that table; D and trimming were computed from the DNA. The sample contains over 250,000 clones, about nine tenths of which appear only once. The CDR3 has 16 residues. V lost 1 base, J lost 3 bases, and 6 bases stayed unmatched. Looked up from germline, CDR1 is LGHNA and CDR2 is YNFKEQ. This TCR was recovered from a man aged 50 to 60 with acute or convalescent COVID-19. The sample taken for sequencing was peripheral blood. The chain uses TRBV4-2 and TRBJ1-2, with 9 bases aligning to TRBD1. The CDR3 loop is CASSQAIDRGDYGYTF. The CDR3 region has the DNA TGTGCCAGCAGCCAAGCCATCGACAGGGGGGACTATGGCTACACCTTC.